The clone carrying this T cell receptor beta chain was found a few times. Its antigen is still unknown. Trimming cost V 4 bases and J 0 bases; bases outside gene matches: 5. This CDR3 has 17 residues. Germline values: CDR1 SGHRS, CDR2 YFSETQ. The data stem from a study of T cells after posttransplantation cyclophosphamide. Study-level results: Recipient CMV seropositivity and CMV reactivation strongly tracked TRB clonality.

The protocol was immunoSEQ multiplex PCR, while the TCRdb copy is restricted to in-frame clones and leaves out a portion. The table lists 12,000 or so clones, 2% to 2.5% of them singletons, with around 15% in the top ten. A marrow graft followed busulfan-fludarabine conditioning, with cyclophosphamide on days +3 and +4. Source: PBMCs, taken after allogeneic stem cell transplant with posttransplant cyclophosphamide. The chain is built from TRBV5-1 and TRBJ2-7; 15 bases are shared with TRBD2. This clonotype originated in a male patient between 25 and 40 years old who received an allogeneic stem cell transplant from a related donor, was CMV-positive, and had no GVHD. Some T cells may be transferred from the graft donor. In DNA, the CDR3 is TGCGCCAGCAGCACCTGGACTAGCGGGAGGGGCTCCTACGAGCAGTACTTC. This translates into CASSTWTSGRGSYEQYF.